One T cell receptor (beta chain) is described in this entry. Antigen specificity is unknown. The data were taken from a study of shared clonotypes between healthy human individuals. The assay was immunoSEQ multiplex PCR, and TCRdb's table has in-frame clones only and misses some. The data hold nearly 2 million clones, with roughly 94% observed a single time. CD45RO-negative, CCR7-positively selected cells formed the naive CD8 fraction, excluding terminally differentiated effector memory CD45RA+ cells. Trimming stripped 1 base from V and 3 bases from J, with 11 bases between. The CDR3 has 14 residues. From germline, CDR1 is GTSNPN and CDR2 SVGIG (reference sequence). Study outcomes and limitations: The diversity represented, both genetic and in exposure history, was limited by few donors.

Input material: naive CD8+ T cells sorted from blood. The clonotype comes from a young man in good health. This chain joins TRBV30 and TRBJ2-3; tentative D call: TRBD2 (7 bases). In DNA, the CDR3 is TGTGCCTGGAGTGAGGAGGGGGGGACAGATACGCAGTATTTT. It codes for CAWSEEGGTDTQYF.